Below, 2 T cell receptor beta chains from the same sample are listed, as sequenced in a study of vaccination and CD4 T cells after COVID-19. Sequenced with the Oncomine TCR Beta short-read assay was DNA taken from cultured CD4+ T cells. TCRdb redid the calling of the PCR reads with MiXCR, one entry per CDR3 protein. The sample lists 13,000 or so distinct CDR3 sequences, around 30% occurring once. Indicated treatment: approximately 11-day PBMC culture with coronavirus spike peptide pools or control peptides (ViraFEST assay). No antigen has been identified for these receptors. The material sequenced was CD4+ T cells from blood, cultured in vitro, taken before SARS-CoV-2 vaccination. These receptors came from a human donor who received a COVID-19 vaccine.

The rearrangement uses TRBV5-1 and TRBJ2-3; 8 bases align to TRBD2. Trimming took 1 base from V and 0 from J; bases not matched to a gene: 10. Germline lookup yields CDR1 SGHRS and CDR2 YFSETQ. The CDR3 length is 18 residues. This chain's CDR3 is CASSLKDRRGVSTDTQYF. CDR3 sequence (DNA): TGCGCCAGCAGCTTGAAGGACCGGCGGGGGGTAAGCACAGATACGCAGTATTTT. Together with reference TRBV5-1 and TRBJ2-3, the CDR3 gives the full variable domain: KAGVTQTPRYLIKTRGQQVTLSCSPISGHRSVSWYQQTPGQGLQFLFEYFSETQRNKGNFPGRFSGRQFSNSRSEMNVSTLELGDSALYLCASSLKDRRGVSTDTQYFGPGTRLTVL.

This rearrangement joins TRBV18 to TRBJ1-6, with TRBD1 identical over 9 bases. The CDR3 consists of 14 residues. V shed 4 bases and J 7 bases; nucleotides not matched to a gene: 2. Germline V gene sequence: CDR1 KGHSH, CDR2 LQKENI. The CDR3 is CASSLGQGNSPLHF. The DNA for the CDR3 is TGTGCCAGCTCACTGGGACAGGGAAATTCACCCCTCCACTTT.